The 12 T cell receptor beta chains in this list originate from one sample, sequenced in a study of T cells in tuberculosis. This table comes from immunoSEQ multiplex PCR, and its TCRdb copy is limited to in-frame clones, with some not included. Of about 30,000 clones detected, around 87% appear once; the ten largest clones hold roughly 6.2%. The sample comprised PBMCs. The origin of the receptors is a donor between 10 and 29 years old with latent tuberculosis or without tuberculosis infection.

The genes are TRBV19 and TRBJ1-5; the D gene is possibly TRBD1 (5 bases). V dropped 6 bases and J dropped 0 bases, with 12 bases sitting between them. CDR1 and CDR2 (germline): LNHDA, SQIVND (reference sequence). The CDR3 spans 15 residues. In DNA form, the CDR3 reads TGTGCCAGTAGATCCCCCAGGGATAGCAATCAGCCCCAGCATTTT. Its protein product is CASRSPRDSNQPQHF.

The chain is built from TRBV10-3 and TRBJ2-1; possibly TRBD2 for D (6 bases). V was pared by 3 bases and J by 7 bases, with 16 bases between. CDR3 length: 15 residues. Germline loops: CDR1 ENHRY, CDR2 SYGVKD. The CDR3 protein is CAISDRRGSENEQFF. The CDR3 DNA follows: TGTGCCATCAGTGATAGGAGGGGATCGGAGAATGAGCAGTTCTTC.

The rearrangement joins TRBV5-1 to TRBJ1-1, with D possibly TRBD1 on 6 matching bases. The V and J ends lost 0 bases and 11 bases respectively, with 23 bases between them. The CDR3 runs to 16 residues. The germline V gene has CDR1 SGHRS and CDR2 YFSETQ. CDR3 sequence: CASSLVGDIDGLGAFF. The CDR3 coding sequence is TGCGCCAGCAGCTTGGTTGGGGACATTGATGGCCTCGGGGCTTTCTTT.

The rearrangement links TRBV29-1 to TRBJ2-3; D may be TRBD1 (6 bases). Trimming removed 7 bases from V and 1 base from J, with 12 bases in between. Germline-derived CDR1 and CDR2 are SQVTM and ANQGSEA. The CDR3 loop spans 13 amino acids. The CDR3 reads CSADSKGTDTQYF. CDR3 coding DNA: TGCAGCGCGGACAGTAAGGGCACAGATACGCAGTATTTT.

The chain combines TRBV5-1 with TRBJ2-7; D is possibly TRBD2 (6 bases). The germline gives CDR1 SGHRS, CDR2 YFSETQ. The germline V and J ends were trimmed by 4 bases and 3 bases, with 17 bases remaining between them. The CDR3 has 15 amino acids. The CDR3 region has the DNA TGCGCCAGCAGCCGGGGTGGCGGGAATAACTACGAGCAGTACTTC. Its translation is CASSRGGGNNYEQYF.

The genes are TRBV19 and TRBJ1-1, with 8 bases that match TRBD1. Germline trimming cut 6 bases from V and 0 bases from J; bases unmatched to any gene: 3. Germline CDR1 reads LNHDA; CDR2 reads SQIVND (reference sequence). The CDR3 spans 14 residues. As DNA, the CDR3 is TGTGCCAGTAGGGGGGACAGGATGAACACTGAAGCTTTCTTT. Translated: CASRGDRMNTEAFF.

This chain connects TRBV7-9 to TRBJ2-1; 7 bases agree with TRBD1. With V trimmed by 5 bases and J by 6 bases, 4 bases remained unmatched. Germline CDR1 is SEHNR and CDR2 is FQNEAQ (reference sequence). CDR3 length: 13 residues. CDR3 sequence reads: CASSMTGSNEQFF. The CDR3 nucleotides are TGTGCCAGCAGCATGACAGGGTCCAATGAGCAGTTCTTC.

A word on this clone: The limits of the CDR3 on the DNA are not certain, so only TCRdb's listed CDR3 is given. The chain combines TRBV21-1 with TRBJ2-7; the tabulated D call, TRBD2, remains unverified against the DNA. TRBV21-1 is a pseudogene segment. The CDR3 totals 16 residues, both ends included. CDR3 residues: CASSKVGGGANYEQYF.

This chain uses TRBV5-6 with TRBJ2-7, with D uncertain. Trimming removed 3 bases from V and 7 bases from J, with 8 bases in between. The germline CDR1 and CDR2 sequences are SGHDT and YYEEEE. The CDR3 length is 11 residues. DNA for the CDR3: TGTGCCAGCAGCTCCTCCAGAGAGCAGTACTTC. It codes for CASSSSREQYF.

V gene TRBV4-1 combines with J gene TRBJ2-5, with D unresolved. Trimming removed 3 bases from V and 3 bases from J, with 8 bases in between. The CDR3 has 13 amino acids. The germline V gene has CDR1 MGHRA and CDR2 YSYEKL. CDR3 coding DNA: TGCGCCAGCAGCCAGGGTCAGGAAGAGACCCAGTACTTC. Amino acids: CASSQGQEETQYF.

The chain recombines TRBV6-5 with TRBJ1-6, with a tentative D call TRBD1 (5 bases). The CDR3 runs 14 residues. V gave up 0 bases and J gave up 7 bases, with 7 bases separating them. In germline, CDR1 is MNHEY, CDR2 SVGAGI. The CDR3 protein is CASSYSGANSPLHF. CDR3 DNA sequence: TGTGCCAGCAGTTACTCAGGGGCGAATTCACCCCTCCACTTT.

V is TRBV28 and J is TRBJ2-5, with 10 bases fitting TRBD2. This CDR3 comprises 16 residues. CDR1 is MDHEN and CDR2 is SYDVKM in the germline V gene. Germline trimming cut 5 bases from V and 5 bases from J; bases unmatched to any gene: 11. The chain's CDR3 is CASSPKRGGRGETQYF. CDR3 bases: TGTGCCAGCAGTCCTAAGCGGGGGGGCCGGGGTGAGACCCAGTACTTC.